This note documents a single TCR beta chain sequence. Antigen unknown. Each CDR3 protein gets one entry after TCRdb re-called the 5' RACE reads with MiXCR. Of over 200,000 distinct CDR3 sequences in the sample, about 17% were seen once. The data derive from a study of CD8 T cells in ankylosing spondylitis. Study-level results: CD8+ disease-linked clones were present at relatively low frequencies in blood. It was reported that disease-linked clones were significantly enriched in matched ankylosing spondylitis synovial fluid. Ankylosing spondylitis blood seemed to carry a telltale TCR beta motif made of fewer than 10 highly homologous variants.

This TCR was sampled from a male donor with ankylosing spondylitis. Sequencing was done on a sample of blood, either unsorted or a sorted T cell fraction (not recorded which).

CDR3 DNA sequence: TGCAGTGCTAGAGGGGGCGGGACCGGGGAGCTGTTTTTT. As protein: CSARGGGTGELFF. The rearrangement joins TRBV20-1 to TRBJ2-2; either TRBD1 or TRBD2 may supply D (5 bases each). This CDR3 has 13 residues. V was clipped by 1 base and J by 5 bases, with 8 bases between them. Germline V lookup: CDR1 DFQATT, CDR2 SNEGSKA (reference sequence).